The entry below gives a single T cell receptor beta chain sequence along with its context. The antigen is undetermined. The data originate from a study of T cell responses to AZD1222 COVID-19 vaccine. Study background: Pooling of second doses given at about 4 or about 12 weeks was done. Study-level results: Repertoires were obtained solely post-peak T cell response. Spike-specific TCR repertoires showed rising breadth and depth after two AZD1222 doses.

TCRdb's copy holds only in-frame clones and misses some; the assay was immunoSEQ multiplex PCR. The table shows about 130,000 clones, with about 89% occurring only once. V lost 1 base, J lost 5 bases, and 12 bases lay in between. This CDR3 has 16 amino acids. CDR1 is SEHNR and CDR2 is FQNEAQ in the germline V gene (reference sequence). This receptor was obtained from an adult in good health. The rearrangement joins TRBV7-9 to TRBJ1-6, with TRBD1 as a possible D gene (5 bases). This specimen consisted of peripheral blood, obtained on day 0 of AZD1222 vaccination. CDR3 coding DNA: TGTGCCAGCAGCTTAGGGGGAAGGGGAGATAATTCACCCCTCCACTTT. Its protein is CASSLGGRGDNSPLHF. The full variable domain, in which reference TRBV7-9 and TRBJ1-6 provide the parts outside the CDR3, is DTGVSQNPRHKITKRGQNVTFRCDPISEHNRLYWYRQTLGQGPEFLTYFQNEAQLEKSRLLSDRFSAERPKGSFSTLEIQRTEQGDSAMYLCASSLGGRGDNSPLHFGNGTRLTVT.